The rows below give T cell receptor beta chains drawn from one sample of a study of blood T cell repertoires in COVID-19. Using immunoSEQ multiplex PCR, the repertoire was profiled, and TCRdb retains in-frame clones only, with some absent. The table records approximately 40,000 clones, nearly 90% of them present only once. Material for sequencing was peripheral blood. These receptors were obtained from a man aged 55 to 70 with COVID-19, enrolled during active disease. Each CDR3 is given with its conserved first and last residue. A D gene is named only where the DNA matches it firmly. Expanded clones are given a class, and other clones once, few, many or no size at all.

j_call	clone_size	cdr3_length	d_call	v_call	cdr3_nt	cdr3_aa
TRBJ2-7	.	15	TRBD2	TRBV28	TGTGCCAGCACCGCGACTAGCGGGGGTCCCTACGAGCAGTACTTC	CASTATSGGPYEQYF
TRBJ1-4	.	14	.	TRBV15	TGTGCCACCAGCCACAGCACAACTAATGAAAAACTGTTTTTT	CATSHSTTNEKLFF
TRBJ2-1	.	12	TRBD1	TRBV2	TGTGCCAGCAGTGTACAGGGGAATGAGCAGTTCTTC	CASSVQGNEQFF
TRBJ1-5	.	11	.	TRBV9	TGTGCCCACTTCAAAGGGAGGCCCCAGCATTTT	CAHFKGRPQHF
TRBJ2-7	few	16	.	TRBV5-1	TGCGCCAGCAGCTTGGAACCGGGGTATGGCGCGTACGAGCAGTACTTC	CASSLEPGYGAYEQYF
TRBJ2-2	.	17	TRBD2	TRBV27	TGTGCCAGCAGTTTATTTACTAGCGGTTTGAACACCGGGGAGCTGTTTTTT	CASSLFTSGLNTGELFF
TRBJ2-3	.	17	TRBD2	TRBV27	TGTGCCAGCAGTCCTCTAGCGGGAGGGGTGGATATAGATACGCAGTATTTT	CASSPLAGGVDIDTQYF
TRBJ2-7	.	12	.	TRBV4-2	TGTGCCAGCAGCCAAGGGAGATCCGAGCAGTACTTC	CASSQGRSEQYF
TRBJ2-1	.	14	TRBD2	TRBV11-3	TGTGCCAGCAGCGCGGGACTAGCGTCCAATGAGCAGTTCTTC	CASSAGLASNEQFF
TRBJ2-2	once	13	.	TRBV19	TGTGCCAGTAGCGGGGTGGGGTTCGGGGAGCTGTTTTTT	CASSGVGFGELFF
TRBJ2-2	.	15	TRBD2	TRBV7-3	TGTGCCAGCAGCTTAGGGTCTAGCGGGAACGGGGAGCTGTTTTTT	CASSLGSSGNGELFF
TRBJ2-3	.	18	TRBD2	TRBV13	TGTGCCAGCAGCTTACCCCCCCTAGCGGGAGAAAGCACAGATACGCAGTATTTT	CASSLPPLAGESTDTQYF
TRBJ2-7	.	16	.	TRBV24-1	TGTGCCACCAGTGACGCGGGCCCTAGGAAGACCTACGAGCAGTACTTC	CATSDAGPRKTYEQYF
TRBJ1-2	.	14	TRBD1	TRBV18	TGTGCCAGCTCACCACGGACAGGGGTAAATGGCTACACCTTC	CASSPRTGVNGYTF
TRBJ1-2	.	13	TRBD1	TRBV10-3	TGTGCCATCCATGGGGACAGTCGCTATGGCTACACCTTC	CAIHGDSRYGYTF
TRBJ2-7	.	15	.	TRBV30	TGTGCCTGGGCCCGAACAGGGTCCCATGGCTACGAGCAGTACTTC	CAWARTGSHGYEQYF
TRBJ1-2	few	15	TRBD1	TRBV5-1	TGCGCCAGCAGCTTGGAGACAGGGGGCAACTATGGCTACACCTTC	CASSLETGGNYGYTF
TRBJ1-1	.	16	.	TRBV27	TGTGCCAGCAGTTTAGGTTCCCCGACAGGCTACACTGAAGCTTTCTTT	CASSLGSPTGYTEAFF
TRBJ2-7	.	12	.	TRBV28	TGTGCCACCAGGTACCAGGTCTACGAGCAGTACTTC	CATRYQVYEQYF
TRBJ2-3	.	18	.	TRBV24-1	TGTGCCACCAGTGATAGGACTACAGGAGAACCCGGCACAGATACGCAGTATTTT	CATSDRTTGEPGTDTQYF
TRBJ2-3	once	18	.	TRBV7-2	TGTGCCAGCAGCTTAGATAAGGGGACTCCCTTCAGGACAGATACGCAGTATTTT	CASSLDKGTPFRTDTQYF
TRBJ2-3	.	16	TRBD2	TRBV15	TGTGCCACCAGCACTTTAGGGAGGGCCGGGGCAGATACGCAGTATTTT	CATSTLGRAGADTQYF
TRBJ2-1	.	14	.	TRBV4-3	TGCGCCAGCAGCCTTAGTCCCGTTCTCAATGAGCAGTTCTTC	CASSLSPVLNEQFF
TRBJ2-7	.	15	.	TRBV4-3	TGCGCCAGCAGCCAAGATGCGCGAGGCTCCTACGAGCAGTACTTC	CASSQDARGSYEQYF
TRBJ2-2	.	15	.	TRBV4-1	TGCGCCAGCAGCCCTTCCCTTGGCTACACCGGGGAGCTGTTTTTT	CASSPSLGYTGELFF
TRBJ2-3	.	13	.	TRBV2	TGTGCCAGCTCCCTCGGTAGCACAGATACGCAGTATTTT	CASSLGSTDTQYF
TRBJ2-5	.	14	.	TRBV5-1	TGCGCCAGCAGCTTGGGGCAGATCCAAGAGACCCAGTACTTC	CASSLGQIQETQYF
TRBJ2-2	once	17	TRBD2	TRBV11-2	TGTGCCAGCAGCGTAGGACTAGCGGGTCCTGAGGACGGGGAGCTGTTTTTT	CASSVGLAGPEDGELFF
TRBJ1-1	.	16	TRBD1	TRBV28	TGTGCCAGCAGTTTACGGGCAGGGGGTGATGGGACTGAAGCTTTCTTT	CASSLRAGGDGTEAFF
TRBJ1-1	.	9	.	TRBV7-2	TGTGCTACAGGGCTTGAAGCTTTCTTT	CATGLEAFF
TRBJ2-2	.	15	.	TRBV18	TGTGCCAGCTCACCACCGGGGCTTAGGTCCGGGGAGCTGTTTTTT	CASSPPGLRSGELFF
TRBJ1-5	.	14	.	TRBV14	TGTGCCAGCAGCCAAGGAGGGGGGGATCAGCCCCAGCATTTT	CASSQGGGDQPQHF
TRBJ2-7	.	11	.	TRBV11-3	TGTGCCAGCAGCACCCAACGGGAGCAGTACTTC	CASSTQREQYF
TRBJ1-3	.	15	.	TRBV30	TGTGCCTGGAGTGAGTTGGGGCGCTCTGGAAACACCATATATTTT	CAWSELGRSGNTIYF
TRBJ1-1	.	15	TRBD1	TRBV7-8	TGTGCCAGCAGCTTGCGACAGGGGGCGCGGACTGAAGCTTTCTTT	CASSLRQGARTEAFF
TRBJ1-5	.	15	.	TRBV6-2/TRBV6-3	TGTGCCAGCAGTTACCAGGGATTGGACAATCAGCCCCAGCATTTT	CASSYQGLDNQPQHF
TRBJ1-5	.	22	TRBD1	TRBV6-6	TGTGCCAGCAACTATCGACCCGACCGAACAGGGGGTGGACGGTATAGCAATCAGCCCCAGCATTTT	CASNYRPDRTGGGRYSNQPQHF
TRBJ2-7	.	16	TRBD2	TRBV9	TGTGCCAGCAGCGCAACTAGCGGGAGGCAAATCTACGAGCAGTACTTC	CASSATSGRQIYEQYF
TRBJ2-7	few	13	.	TRBV5-1	TGCGCCAGTAAGACATCCAGCTCCTACGAGCAGTACTTC	CASKTSSSYEQYF
TRBJ1-2	.	13	.	TRBV6-1	TGTGCCAGCAGTGAAAGGGGAAGAGGTGGCTACACCTTC	CASSERGRGGYTF
TRBJ2-6	.	14	.	TRBV28	TGTGCCAGCAGTTTTAATTCCGGGGCCAACGTCCTGACTTTC	CASSFNSGANVLTF
TRBJ2-3	.	15	TRBD2	TRBV7-9	TGTGCCAGCAGCTTACTAGCGGGAAGCACAGATACGCAGTATTTT	CASSLLAGSTDTQYF
TRBJ2-7	.	14	TRBD1	TRBV7-2	TGTGCCAGCATCCAAGACAGGGGTTCCTACGAGCAGTACTTC	CASIQDRGSYEQYF
TRBJ1-2	.	14	.	TRBV18	TGTGCCAGCTCACCGCCCAGGGGTATGGGAGGCTACACCTTC	CASSPPRGMGGYTF
TRBJ2-3	.	14	.	TRBV11-2	TGTGCCAGCAGCCCTCCGGGGAGCACAGATACGCAGTATTTT	CASSPPGSTDTQYF
TRBJ1-5	.	13	.	TRBV28	TGTGCCAGCAGTATACAGGGTAATCAGCCCCAGCATTTT	CASSIQGNQPQHF
TRBJ1-5	.	14	.	TRBV2	TGTGCCAGCTCTCCGGGACTCAGCAATCAGCCCCAGCATTTT	CASSPGLSNQPQHF
TRBJ1-1	.	13	.	TRBV6-2/TRBV6-3	TGTGCCAGCAGTTACGGGGTCGGGGGAGCGGCTTTCTTT	CASSYGVGGAAFF
TRBJ2-5	.	16	.	TRBV5-4	TGTGCCAGCAGCCCCCCGGGCTTCAGGGGCCAAGAGACCCAGTACTTC	CASSPPGFRGQETQYF
TRBJ1-4	.	13	.	TRBV7-9	TGTGCCAGCAGCCCGACACAGGGTGAAAAACTGTTTTTT	CASSPTQGEKLFF
TRBJ1-2	.	13	TRBD1	TRBV27	TGTGCCAGCAGCCTAGGGACAGGGCATGGCTACACCTTC	CASSLGTGHGYTF
TRBJ1-2	.	14	.	TRBV28	TGTGCCAGCAGTTTCGTGGGGAGCGACTATGGCTACACCTTC	CASSFVGSDYGYTF
TRBJ2-5	.	14	TRBD2	TRBV2	TGTGCCAGCAGGGGGACTAGCGGTCAAGAGACCCAGTACTTC	CASRGTSGQETQYF
TRBJ2-3	.	15	TRBD2	TRBV4-3	TGCGCCAGCAGCCAATCAGCGGGAGCGACAGATACGCAGTATTTT	CASSQSAGATDTQYF
TRBJ1-1	few	14	.	TRBV6-6	TGTGCCAGCAGTTACTCACAGGTGAACACTGAAGCTTTCTTT	CASSYSQVNTEAFF
TRBJ2-5	.	15	.	TRBV4-1	TGCGCCAGCAGCCAAGGAGAGACTTGGATTCGCCATCTGTACTTC	CASSQGETWIRHLYF
TRBJ2-1	.	15	.	TRBV4-1	TGCGCCAGCAGCCAATACGGTGAGGGGGCGGGAGGGCAGTTCTTC	CASSQYGEGAGGQFF
TRBJ2-7	few	13	.	TRBV28	TGTGCCAGCAGCCCCCCGGTTTTGGTCGAGCAGTACTTC	CASSPPVLVEQYF
TRBJ2-1	.	17	TRBD2	TRBV6-2/TRBV6-3	TGTGCCAGCAGTTACCCCATTCGGGCGGGAGGGCCTCATGAGCAGTTCTTC	CASSYPIRAGGPHEQFF